This T cell receptor beta chain was sequenced during a study of T cell responses to AZD1222 COVID-19 vaccine. Measured with immunoSEQ multiplex PCR; TCRdb has only the in-frame clones, and not every one. The sample yields approximately 42,000 clones, about 87% seen once. Sequences were derived from peripheral blood, sampled 28 days after the second AZD1222 dose. This TCR was recovered from an adult who received the AZD1222 COVID-19 vaccine.

The CDR3, as DNA: TGTGCCTCGAGCGGGGGGCGCGTACAACGGCAGTACTTC. It specifies CASSGGRVQRQYF. The chain recombines TRBV30 with TRBJ2-7; 9 bases align to TRBD2. CDR3 length: 13 amino acids. V trimming: 7 bases; J trimming: 9 bases; junction bases outside the gene matches: 13. The V gene's germline CDR1 is GTSNPN and CDR2 SVGIG (reference sequence).